This T cell receptor (delta chain) was retrieved from a study of Vδ1+ human thymocytes. General study points: In the thymus, TRG and TRD repertoires looked highly polyclonal with Gaussian CDR3 lengths.

Remarks on this clone: Its specificity is not known.

Germline CDR1 TSWWSYY, CDR2 QGS. CDR3 length equals 16 residues. J gave up 10 bases and V 8 bases, and 22 bases lay outside the gene matches. Sequences come from RNA converted to cDNA by reverse transcription. Pooled V-gene forward primers with one constant-region reverse primer generated the CDR3 amplicons by multiplex PCR. TCRdb re-processed the multiplex PCR reads via CATT. The data contain about 75,000 delta-chain clones, about 35% of them singletons. Sequenced material: Vdelta1+ gamma-delta thymocytes from the thymus. Subset in this sample: FACS-sorted CD3+ TCRalphabeta- TCRVdelta1+ TCRVdelta2- thymocytes. This TCR was sampled from a boy younger than two who had congenital heart surgery. This sequence joins TRDV1 and TRDJ1, with 7 bases identical to TRDD3. The CDR3: CALRELYPGDFGPLIF. The DNA for the CDR3 is TGTGCTCTTCGAGAGCTATACCCGGGGGATTTTGGACCACTCATCTTT.